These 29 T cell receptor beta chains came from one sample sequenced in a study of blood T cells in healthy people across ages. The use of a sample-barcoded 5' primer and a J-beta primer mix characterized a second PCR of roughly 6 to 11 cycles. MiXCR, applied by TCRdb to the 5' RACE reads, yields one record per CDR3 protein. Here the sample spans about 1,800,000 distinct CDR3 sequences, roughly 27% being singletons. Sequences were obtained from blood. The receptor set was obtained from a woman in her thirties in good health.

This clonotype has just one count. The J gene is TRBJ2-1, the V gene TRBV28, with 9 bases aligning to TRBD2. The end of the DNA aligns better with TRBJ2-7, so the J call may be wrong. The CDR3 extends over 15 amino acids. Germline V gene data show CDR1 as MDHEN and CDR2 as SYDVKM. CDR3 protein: CASRSGGRNYNEQYF. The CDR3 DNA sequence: TGTGCCAGCAGAAGCGGGGGGCGGAATTACAATGAGCAGTACTTC.

The CDR3 is CSVDTGSRNYNEQFF. DNA for the CDR3: TGCAGCGTTGATACGGGGTCGAGAAACTACAATGAGCAGTTCTTC. V gene TRBV29-1 combines with J gene TRBJ2-1; possibly TRBD2 for D (5 bases). Per the germline V gene, CDR1 is SQVTM and CDR2 is ANQGSEA. The CDR3 is 15 amino acids. Trimming shortened V by 3 bases and J by 3 bases, and 15 bases separated the two germline ends.

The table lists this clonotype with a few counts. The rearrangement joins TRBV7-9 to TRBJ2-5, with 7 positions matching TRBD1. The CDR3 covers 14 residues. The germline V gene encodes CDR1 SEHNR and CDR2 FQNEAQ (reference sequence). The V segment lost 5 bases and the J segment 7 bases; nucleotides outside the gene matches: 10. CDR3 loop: CASSNPTGPVTQYF. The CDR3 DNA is TGTGCCAGCAGCAACCCGACAGGGCCGGTGACCCAGTACTTC.

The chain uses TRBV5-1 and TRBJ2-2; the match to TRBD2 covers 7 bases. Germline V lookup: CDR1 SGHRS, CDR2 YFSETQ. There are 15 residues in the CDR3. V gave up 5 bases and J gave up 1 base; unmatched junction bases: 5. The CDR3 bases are TGCGCCAGCAGGCTAGCGGATTGGAACACCGGGGAGCTGTTTTTT. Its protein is CASRLADWNTGELFF.

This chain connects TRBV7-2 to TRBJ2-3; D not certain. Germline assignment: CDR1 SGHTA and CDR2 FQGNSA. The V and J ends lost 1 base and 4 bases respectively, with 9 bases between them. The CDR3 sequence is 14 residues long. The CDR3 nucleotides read TGTGCCAGCAGCTTAGGGATAACCGCAGATACGCAGTATTTT. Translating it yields CASSLGITADTQYF.

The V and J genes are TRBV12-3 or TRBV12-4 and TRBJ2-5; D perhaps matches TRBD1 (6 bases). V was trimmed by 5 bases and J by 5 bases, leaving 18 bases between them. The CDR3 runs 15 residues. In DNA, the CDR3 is TGTGCCAGCAGTAGCTCGGGACAACAGTACGAGACCCAGTACTTC. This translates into CASSSSGQQYETQYF.

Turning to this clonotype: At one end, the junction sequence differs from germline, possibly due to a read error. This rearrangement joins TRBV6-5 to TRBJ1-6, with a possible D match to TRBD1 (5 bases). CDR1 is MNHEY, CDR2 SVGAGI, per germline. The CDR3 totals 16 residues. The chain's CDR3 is CANSRKNRLRDSPLHF. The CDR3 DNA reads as TGTGCCAACAGTCGAAAAAACAGGCTACGGGATTCACCCCTCCACTTT.

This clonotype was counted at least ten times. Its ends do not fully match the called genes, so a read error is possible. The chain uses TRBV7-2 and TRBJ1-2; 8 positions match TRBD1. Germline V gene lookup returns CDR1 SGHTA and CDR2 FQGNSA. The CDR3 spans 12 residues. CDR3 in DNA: TGCGCCAGCAGCTTGGCAGGGGGCGGCTACACCTTC. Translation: CASSLAGGGYTF.

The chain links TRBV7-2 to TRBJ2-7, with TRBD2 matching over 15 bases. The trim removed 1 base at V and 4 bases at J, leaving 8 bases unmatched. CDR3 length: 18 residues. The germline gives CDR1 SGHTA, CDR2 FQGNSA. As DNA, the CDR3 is TGTGCCAGCAGCTTAGTTTTTTTGGGACTAGCGGGAGGTTACGAGCAGTACTTC. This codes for CASSLVFLGLAGGYEQYF.

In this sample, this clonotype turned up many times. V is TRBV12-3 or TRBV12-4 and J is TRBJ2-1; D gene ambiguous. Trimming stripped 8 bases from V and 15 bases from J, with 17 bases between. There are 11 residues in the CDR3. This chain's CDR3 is CASRLGSGTFF. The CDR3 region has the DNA TGTGCCAGCCGCTTGGGGTCCGGCACGTTCTTC.

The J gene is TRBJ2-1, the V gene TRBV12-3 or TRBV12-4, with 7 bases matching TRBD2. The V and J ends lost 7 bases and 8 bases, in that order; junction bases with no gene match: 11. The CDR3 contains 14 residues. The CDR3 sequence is CASIQSGTSDEQFF. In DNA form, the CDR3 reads TGTGCCAGCATCCAAAGCGGGACGAGCGATGAGCAGTTCTTC.

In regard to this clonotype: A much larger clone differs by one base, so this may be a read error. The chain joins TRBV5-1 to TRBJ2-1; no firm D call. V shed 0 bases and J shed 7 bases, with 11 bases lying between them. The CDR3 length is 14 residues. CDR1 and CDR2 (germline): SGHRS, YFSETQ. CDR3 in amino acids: CASSLGVWGNEQFF. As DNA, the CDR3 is TGCGCCAGCAGCTTGGGGGTTTGGGGTAATGAGCAGTTCTTC. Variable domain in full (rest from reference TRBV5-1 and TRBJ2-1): KAGVTQTPRYLIKTRGQQVTLSCSPISGHRSVSWYQQTPGQGLQFLFEYFSETQRNKGNFPGRFSGRQFSNSRSEMNVSTLELGDSALYLCASSLGVWGNEQFFGPGTRLTVL.

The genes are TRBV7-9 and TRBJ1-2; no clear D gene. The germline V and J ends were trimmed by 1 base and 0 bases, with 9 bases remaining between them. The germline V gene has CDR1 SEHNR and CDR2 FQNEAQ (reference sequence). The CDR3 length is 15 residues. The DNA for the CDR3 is TGTGCCAGCAGCTTAGTTACCGAGTCTAACTATGGCTACACCTTC. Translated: CASSLVTESNYGYTF.

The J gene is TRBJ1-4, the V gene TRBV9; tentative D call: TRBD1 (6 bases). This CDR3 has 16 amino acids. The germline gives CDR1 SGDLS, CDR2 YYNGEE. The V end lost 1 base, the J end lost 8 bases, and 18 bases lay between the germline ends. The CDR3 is CASSVSVGAPGEKLFF. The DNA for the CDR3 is TGTGCCAGCAGCGTATCCGTGGGGGCCCCTGGGGAAAAACTGTTTTTT.

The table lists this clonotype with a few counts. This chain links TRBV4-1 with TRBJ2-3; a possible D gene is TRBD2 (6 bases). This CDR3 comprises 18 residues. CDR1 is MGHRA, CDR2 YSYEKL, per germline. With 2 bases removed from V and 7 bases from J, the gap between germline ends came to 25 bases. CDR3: CASSQLPMDYIPQNTQYF. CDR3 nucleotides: TGCGCCAGCAGCCAATTACCCATGGACTACATCCCGCAGAATACGCAGTATTTT.

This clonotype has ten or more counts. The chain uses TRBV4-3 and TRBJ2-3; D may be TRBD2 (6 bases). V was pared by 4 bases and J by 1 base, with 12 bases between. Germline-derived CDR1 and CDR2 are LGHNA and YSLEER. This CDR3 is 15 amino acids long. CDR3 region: CASSLSQRGTDTQYF. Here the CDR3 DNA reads TGCGCCAGCAGCCTATCACAGCGGGGCACAGATACGCAGTATTTT.

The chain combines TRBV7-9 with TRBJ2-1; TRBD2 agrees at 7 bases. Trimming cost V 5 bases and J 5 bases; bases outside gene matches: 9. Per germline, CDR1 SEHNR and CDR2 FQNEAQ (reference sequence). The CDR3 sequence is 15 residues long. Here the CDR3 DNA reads TGTGCCAGCAGCCCCCGACGGAGCGGGGACAATGAGCAGTTCTTC. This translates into CASSPRRSGDNEQFF.

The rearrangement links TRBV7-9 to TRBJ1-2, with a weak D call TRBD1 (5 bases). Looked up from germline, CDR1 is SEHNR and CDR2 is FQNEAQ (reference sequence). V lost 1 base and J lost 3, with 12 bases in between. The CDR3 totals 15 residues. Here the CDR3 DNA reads TGTGCCAGCAGCTTAGGAGCAAGGGGCGACTATGGCTACACCTTC. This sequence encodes CASSLGARGDYGYTF.

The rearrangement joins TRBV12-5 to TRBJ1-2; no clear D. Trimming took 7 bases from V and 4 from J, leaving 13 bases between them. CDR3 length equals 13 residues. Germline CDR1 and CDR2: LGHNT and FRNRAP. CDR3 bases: TGTGCTAGTGCCCTCCCTGCGGGCTATGGCTACACCTTC. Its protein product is CASALPAGYGYTF.

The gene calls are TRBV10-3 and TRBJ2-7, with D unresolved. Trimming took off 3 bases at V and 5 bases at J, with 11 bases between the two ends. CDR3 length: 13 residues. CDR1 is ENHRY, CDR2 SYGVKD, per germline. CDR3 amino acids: CAISEKEWDEQYF. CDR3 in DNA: TGTGCCATCAGTGAAAAGGAGTGGGACGAGCAGTACTTC.

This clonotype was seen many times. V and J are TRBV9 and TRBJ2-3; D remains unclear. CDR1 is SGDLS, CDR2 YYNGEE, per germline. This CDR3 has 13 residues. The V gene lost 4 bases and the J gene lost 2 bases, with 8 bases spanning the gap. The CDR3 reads CASSSLTTDTQYF. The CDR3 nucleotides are TGTGCCAGCAGCTCTTTAACCACAGATACGCAGTATTTT.

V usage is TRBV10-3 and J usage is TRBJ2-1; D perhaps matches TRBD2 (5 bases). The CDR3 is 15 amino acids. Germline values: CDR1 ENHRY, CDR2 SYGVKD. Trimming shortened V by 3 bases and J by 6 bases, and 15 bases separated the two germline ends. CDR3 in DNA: TGTGCCATCAGTGACCCATCTTCCAGCGGCAATGAGCAGTTCTTC. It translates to CAISDPSSSGNEQFF.

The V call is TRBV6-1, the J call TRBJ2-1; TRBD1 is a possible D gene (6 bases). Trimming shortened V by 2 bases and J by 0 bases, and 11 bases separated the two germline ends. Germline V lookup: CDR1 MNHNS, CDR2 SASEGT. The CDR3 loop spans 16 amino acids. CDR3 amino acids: CASSETGTRSYNEQFF. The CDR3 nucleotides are TGTGCCAGCAGTGAAACAGGGACCCGCTCCTACAATGAGCAGTTCTTC.

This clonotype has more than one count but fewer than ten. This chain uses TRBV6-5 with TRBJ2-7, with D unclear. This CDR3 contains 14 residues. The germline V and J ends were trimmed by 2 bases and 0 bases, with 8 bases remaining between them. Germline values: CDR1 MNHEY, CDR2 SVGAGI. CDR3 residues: CASSYSRVSYEQYF. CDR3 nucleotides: TGTGCCAGCAGTTACAGTCGGGTCTCCTACGAGCAGTACTTC.

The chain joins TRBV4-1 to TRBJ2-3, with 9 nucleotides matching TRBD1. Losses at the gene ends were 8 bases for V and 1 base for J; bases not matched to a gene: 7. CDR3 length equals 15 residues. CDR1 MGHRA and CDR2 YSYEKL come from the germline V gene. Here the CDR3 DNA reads TGCGCCAGCTCCGCCTGGACAGGGGGCACAGATACGCAGTATTTT. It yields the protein CASSAWTGGTDTQYF.

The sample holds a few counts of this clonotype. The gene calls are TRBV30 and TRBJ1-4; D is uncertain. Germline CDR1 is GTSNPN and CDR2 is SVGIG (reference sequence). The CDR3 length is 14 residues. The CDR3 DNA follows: TGTGTCGGCTGGGTCCATTCAACTAATGAAAAACTGTTTTTT. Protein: CVGWVHSTNEKLFF.

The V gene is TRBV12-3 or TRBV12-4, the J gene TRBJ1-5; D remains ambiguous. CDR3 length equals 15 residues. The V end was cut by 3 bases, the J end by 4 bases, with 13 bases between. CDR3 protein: CASSFFAQINQPQHF. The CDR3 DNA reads TGTGCCAGCAGTTTCTTTGCGCAGATTAATCAGCCCCAGCATTTT.

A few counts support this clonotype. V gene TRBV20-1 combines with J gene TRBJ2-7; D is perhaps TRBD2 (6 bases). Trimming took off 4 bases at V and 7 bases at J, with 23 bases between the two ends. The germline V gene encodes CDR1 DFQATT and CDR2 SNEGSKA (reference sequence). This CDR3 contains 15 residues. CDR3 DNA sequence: TGCAGTGCTACCCCCACTAGCAACTCCTACGATGAGCAGTACTTC. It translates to CSATPTSNSYDEQYF.

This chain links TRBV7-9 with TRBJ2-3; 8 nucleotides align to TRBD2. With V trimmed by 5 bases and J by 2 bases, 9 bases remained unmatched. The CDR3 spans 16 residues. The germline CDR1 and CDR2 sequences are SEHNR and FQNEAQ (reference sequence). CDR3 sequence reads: CASSKFGGGITDTQYF. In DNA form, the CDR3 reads TGTGCCAGCAGCAAATTCGGGGGGGGAATCACAGATACGCAGTATTTT.